This T cell receptor beta chain comes out of a study of T-cell reconstitution after alpha-beta-depleted transplantation in children (dated by TCRdb to the mid-2010s). In terms of the full investigation: T-cell immune reconstitution after TCRalphabeta/CD19-depleted allogeneic hematopoietic cell transplantation in children was quantitatively tracked in the study by means of TCR repertoire profiling. Summary of the overall study and its limitations: In some patients, high TCRbeta diversity at day 60 was attributed to recipient T cells and intrathymic progenitors that had survived conditioning. Over subsequent months, a decline in hyperexpanded clone frequencies was noted, and after one year, T-cell counts and TCRbeta diversity were mostly ascribed to newly produced T cells. The apparently early alphabetaT-cell count recovery about two months after transplant was reportedly dependent on only several hundred rapidly expanded clones derived from non-depleted graft cells.

The CDR3 covers 15 residues, taking in both the cysteine and the phenylalanine. The sequence is cut down to CDR3 DNA, 45 bases in frame from base 1. Trimming accounts for 4 bases at V and 4 bases at J, while the number of junction bases matched to no gene is 8. The germline V gene sets CDR1 to SGDLS and CDR2 to YYNGEE. Preparation of the library involved PCR. The sample was run on an Illumina HiSeq 2500. Molecular barcoding was employed in the preparation of TCR libraries, with unique molecular identifiers being used to normalize TCRbeta repertoire quantification. TCRdb passed the public sequencing reads through fastp at Q25 and MiXCR, retaining productive beta sequences. Under each unique CDR3 protein, matching rows form one entry showing the most common genes and DNA. Across this sample there are 85,000 to 120,000 distinct CDR3 sequences, with around 6% seen only once. The ten top clones hold more than 5.5% of the sample.

This clonotype was counted ten times or more. Its binding antigen is unknown. No base-level quality is on record; no much larger clone is a single base apart. Read against the paper, the sample's time point label means: day 60 (about 2 months) after transplantation. The label giving this sample's treatment or condition can be read as: allogeneic hematopoietic cell transplantation with graft depleted of TCRalphabeta T cells and CD19 B cells. The children who served as transplant recipients had been given grafts of TCRalphabeta/CD19-depleted allogeneic hematopoietic cells. The receptor chain draws on TRBV9 and TRBJ2-1; the junction holds 7 bases that match TRBD2. The sequence was obtained from a female patient aged 2-15 years who had a stem cell transplant for Fanconi anemia, so the T cells may come from the graft donor. The sample was PBMCs, mostly from graft donor cells, taken 60 days after TCRalphabeta/CD19-depleted stem cell transplant. CDR3 reads: CASSPDGTTYNEQFF. The nucleotides read TGTGCCAGCAGCCCAGACGGGACTACGTACAATGAGCAGTTCTTC.